The 20 T cell receptor beta chains in this list originate from one sample, sequenced in a study of regulatory T cells in long-lasting Graves disease (TCRdb year 2021). The label giving this sample's time point can be read as: persistent/refractory GD, antithyroid drugs over 5 years with positive TRAb. For both TCR sequencing and RNA sequencing, RNA was extracted from PBMCs in TRIzol. The library was prepared using multiplex PCR. The instrument was an Illumina HiSeq 4000. To build TCR beta libraries, CDR3 regions were amplified by Arm-PCR using iRepertoire HTBI primers. TCRdb itself trimmed the public reads at Q25 with fastp, ran MiXCR and retained productive beta chains. For every CDR3 protein sequence, its rows merge into one entry that carries the most common genes and DNA. This sample lists around 510,000 distinct CDR3 sequences; about a fifth were detected once. The ten largest account for about 8.3% of the sample.

The sequenced sample was peripheral blood mononuclear cells (PBMCs), obtained when the disease was refractory, from a patient treated with antithyroid drugs. The receptors were sampled from a female donor with Graves disease.

Ten or more counts support this clonotype. The chain is built from TRBV7-2 and TRBJ1-6; 8 positions agree with TRBD1. Germline values: CDR1 SGHTA, CDR2 FQGNSA. V was pared by 5 bases and J by 10 bases, with 13 bases of the junction left unmatched. The CDR3 covers 16 residues. The CDR3: CASSREAGGLISPLHF. CDR3 bases: TGTGCCAGCAGCCGCGAGGCAGGGGGCTTAATATCACCCCTCCACTTT.

J is TRBJ2-1 and V is TRBV7-9; 9 bases align to TRBD1. V dropped 2 bases and J dropped 5; count of bases not matched to a gene: 4. From germline, CDR1 is SEHNR and CDR2 FQNEAQ (reference sequence). The CDR3 length is 15 residues. In nucleotides, the CDR3 is TGTGCCAGCAGCTTATTTAGGGACAGGGACAATGAGCAGTTCTTC. Translating gives CASSLFRDRDNEQFF.

This clonotype was observed a few times. The chain couples TRBV4-3 to TRBJ2-6; D remains unclear. The CDR3 is 16 amino acids. V was pared by 6 bases and J by 11 bases, with 23 bases between. Germline CDR1 reads LGHNA; CDR2 reads YSLEER. CDR3 sequence (DNA): TGCGCCAGCAGGCTAGAAATACCTCTGGTGGGCGACGTCCTGACTTTC. Translating it yields CASRLEIPLVGDVLTF.

This chain connects TRBV30 to TRBJ2-7; the match to TRBD2 covers 8 bases. The CDR3 has 15 residues. V was pared by 1 base and J by 5 bases, with 10 bases of the junction left unmatched. Germline CDR1 and CDR2: GTSNPN and SVGIG (reference sequence). The DNA of the CDR3 is TGTGCCTGGAGTGATCTGCGGGAGGCCCGAGACGAGCAGTACTTC. It specifies CAWSDLREARDEQYF.

This clonotype was found many times. The CDR3 DNA reads TGTGCCAGCAGTGGGTACTTGAACACTGAAGCTTTCTTT. Residues: CASSGYLNTEAFF. The chain combines TRBV28 with TRBJ1-1; D gene ambiguous. The V end was cut by 5 bases, the J end by 0 bases, with 7 bases between. There are 13 residues in the CDR3. CDR1 and CDR2 from the germline V gene are MDHEN and SYDVKM.

This clonotype was picked up a small number of times. This rearrangement joins TRBV7-9 to TRBJ2-7, with D maybe TRBD1 (6 bases). Germline V gene sequence: CDR1 SEHNR, CDR2 FQNEAQ (reference sequence). The CDR3 has 16 residues. With 5 bases removed from V and 0 bases from J, the gap between germline ends came to 17 bases. The CDR3 loop is CASSPRGAGASYEQYF. The CDR3 DNA sequence: TGTGCCAGCAGCCCCCGAGGGGCAGGGGCCTCCTACGAGCAGTACTTC.

This clonotype was seen a few times. The chain carries TRBV6-1 and TRBJ2-5; D not certain. Per the germline V gene, CDR1 is MNHNS and CDR2 is SASEGT. Trimming took 6 bases from V and 3 from J, leaving 8 bases between them. The CDR3 loop spans 12 amino acids. This CDR3 reads CASSPYEETQYF. Written as DNA, the CDR3 is TGTGCCAGCAGCCCCTACGAAGAGACCCAGTACTTC.

In this sample, this clonotype turned up a few times. The V call is TRBV5-1, the J call TRBJ1-2; 7 nucleotides line up with TRBD1. The CDR3 length is 12 residues. The germline V gene encodes CDR1 SGHRS and CDR2 YFSETQ. V was pared by 3 bases and J by 7 bases, with 3 bases of the junction left unmatched. The CDR3 loop reads CASSSTGPGYTF. The CDR3 region has the DNA TGCGCCAGCAGCTCGACAGGGCCTGGCTACACCTTC.

This clonotype was seen a few times. The chain couples TRBV24-1 to TRBJ2-3, with D possibly called TRBD1 or TRBD2 (5 bases each). Germline CDR1 KGHDR, CDR2 SFDVKD. The CDR3 spans 14 residues. Trimming left V 3 bases short and J 0 bases short, with 6 bases between. In DNA form, the CDR3 reads TGTGCCACCAGTGATCGGGACAGCACAGATACGCAGTATTTT. It encodes CATSDRDSTDTQYF.

This chain uses TRBV5-4 with TRBJ2-7; TRBD2 matches 10 bases. The junction had 8 bases not matched to a gene; V was cut back by 3 bases and J by 2 bases. The CDR3 spans 16 residues. The germline gives CDR1 SGHNT, CDR2 YYREEE (reference sequence). As DNA, the CDR3 is TGTGCCAGCAGCTCAGGACTAGCGGAACATACCTACGAGCAGTACTTC. Its translation: CASSSGLAEHTYEQYF.

At least ten counts were recorded for this clonotype. This rearrangement joins TRBV28 to TRBJ2-2; D is perhaps TRBD2 (5 bases). This CDR3 comprises 16 residues. Germline V gene data show CDR1 as MDHEN and CDR2 as SYDVKM. The V gene lost 3 bases and the J gene lost 7 bases, with 18 bases spanning the gap. The CDR3 sequence: CASSFRTTGGGGELFF. The CDR3 coding sequence is TGTGCCAGCAGTTTCCGGACGACTGGAGGTGGCGGGGAGCTGTTTTTT.

This clonotype was observed a few times. The chain recombines TRBV4-1 with TRBJ2-7; 8 bases match TRBD1. The CDR3 contains 15 residues. Germline V lookup: CDR1 MGHRA, CDR2 YSYEKL. Trimming took 2 bases from V and 3 from J; bases not matched to a gene: 6. CDR3 amino acids: CASSQSDRGIYEQYF. The CDR3, as DNA: TGCGCCAGCAGCCAATCTGACAGGGGTATCTACGAGCAGTACTTC.

There are many counts of this clonotype. The chain joins TRBV11-2 to TRBJ2-7, with D unclear. V was trimmed by 4 bases and J by 1 base, leaving 11 bases between them. Germline V CDR1 and CDR2: SGHAT, FQNNGV. This CDR3 has 14 amino acids. CDR3 bases: TGTGCCAGCAGCTCCTTTGGTGTTTCCTACGAGCAGTACTTC. Protein sequence: CASSSFGVSYEQYF.

This chain joins TRBV6-2 or TRBV6-3 and TRBJ2-5; no clear D. Trimming stripped 2 bases from V and 5 bases from J, with 9 bases between. This CDR3 is 13 amino acids long. Germline lookup yields CDR1 MNHEY and CDR2 SVGEGT. This CDR3 reads CASSYGIEETQYF. Here the CDR3 DNA reads TGTGCCAGCAGTTACGGGATAGAGGAGACCCAGTACTTC.

This clonotype occurred many times. The rearrangement joins TRBV29-1 to TRBJ2-7, with 9 bases fitting TRBD1. After removal of 3 bases from V and 5 bases from J, the junction contained 5 bases not matched to a gene. The CDR3 extends over 13 amino acids. The germline V gene encodes CDR1 SQVTM and CDR2 ANQGSEA. CDR3 in amino acids: CSVDNRGRNEQYF. CDR3 sequence (DNA): TGCAGCGTTGACAACAGGGGGCGCAACGAGCAGTACTTC.

This clonotype was recorded many times. The chain is built from TRBV20-1 and TRBJ2-5; the D gene is possibly TRBD2 (5 bases). There are 15 residues in the CDR3. V lost 0 bases to trimming and J lost 1 base, with 12 bases between them. The V gene's germline CDR1 is DFQATT and CDR2 SNEGSKA (reference sequence). The CDR3 spells CSARDIREIQETQYF. Written as DNA, the CDR3 is TGCAGTGCTAGAGATATCCGGGAAATCCAAGAGACCCAGTACTTC.

This clonotype was detected many times. The J gene is TRBJ2-7, the V gene TRBV6-5, with D tentatively TRBD2 (6 bases). V lost 2 bases and J lost 2, with 7 bases in between. Germline V gives CDR1 MNHEY, CDR2 SVGAGI. The CDR3 spans 13 residues. The CDR3 region is CASSYAGTYEQYF. DNA for the CDR3: TGTGCCAGCAGTTACGCGGGGACCTACGAGCAGTACTTC.

This clonotype was seen ten or more times. The chain carries TRBV24-1 and TRBJ1-5; tentative D call: TRBD1 (6 bases). The CDR3 has 14 residues. Germline lookup yields CDR1 KGHDR and CDR2 SFDVKD. Trimming removed 9 bases from V and 0 bases from J, with 11 bases in between. This CDR3 reads CATRDTDSNQPQHF. In DNA form, the CDR3 reads TGTGCCACCCGGGACACCGATAGCAATCAGCCCCAGCATTTT.

This clonotype turned up a few times. The chain links TRBV12-3 or TRBV12-4 to TRBJ2-2, with a weak D call TRBD2 (6 bases). The germline V and J ends were trimmed by 6 bases and 6 bases, with 11 bases remaining between them. The CDR3 length is 13 residues. CDR3 nucleotide sequence: TGTGCCAGCAGGGCCGGGAGCCCCGGGGAGCTGTTTTTT. Its translation is CASRAGSPGELFF.

Ten or more counts support this clonotype. The V gene is TRBV28, the J gene TRBJ2-5; D is tentatively TRBD1 or TRBD2 (5 bases each). Germline CDR1 is MDHEN and CDR2 is SYDVKM. Trimming took off 2 bases at V and 0 bases at J, with 13 bases between the two ends. The CDR3 loop spans 16 amino acids. This CDR3 is CASSLRDLRNQETQYF. The CDR3, as DNA: TGTGCCAGCAGTTTACGGGACCTCCGAAACCAAGAGACCCAGTACTTC.